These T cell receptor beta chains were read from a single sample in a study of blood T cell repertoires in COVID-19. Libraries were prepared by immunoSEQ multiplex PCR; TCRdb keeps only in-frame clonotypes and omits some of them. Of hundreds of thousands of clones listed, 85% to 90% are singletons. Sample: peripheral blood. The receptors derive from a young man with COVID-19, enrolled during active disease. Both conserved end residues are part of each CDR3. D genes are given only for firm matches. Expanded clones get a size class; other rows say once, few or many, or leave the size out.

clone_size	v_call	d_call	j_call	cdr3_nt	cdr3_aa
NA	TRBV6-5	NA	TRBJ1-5	TGTGCCAGCAGTTACAGGGGAGGGCAGCCCCAGCATTTT	CASSYRGGQPQHF
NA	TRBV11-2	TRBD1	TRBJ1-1	TGTGCCAGCAGCCCGAGAACAGGGGAGGACACTGAAGCTTTCTTT	CASSPRTGEDTEAFF
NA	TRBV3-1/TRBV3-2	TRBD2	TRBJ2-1	TGTGCCAGCAGCCAATTTGCGGGAGAGAGCAATGAGCAGTTCTTC	CASSQFAGESNEQFF
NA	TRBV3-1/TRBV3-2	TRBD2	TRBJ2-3	TGTGCCAGCAGATCGACCGGGACTAGCGGGGGGAGAGATACGCAGTATTTT	CASRSTGTSGGRDTQYF
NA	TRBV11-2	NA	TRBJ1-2	TGTGCCAGCAGCTTCCAAGCGGCTAACTATGGCTACACCTTC	CASSFQAANYGYTF
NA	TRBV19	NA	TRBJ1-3	TGTGCCAGTAGTAGTGTCAACTCTGGAAACACCATATATTTT	CASSSVNSGNTIYF
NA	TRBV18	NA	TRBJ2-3	TGTGCCAGCTCCCTACTCCCCGGTTCGTCAGATACGCAGTATTTT	CASSLLPGSSDTQYF
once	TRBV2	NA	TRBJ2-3	TGTGCCAGCACCTCGGGTGGGGGGTTAGATACGCAGTATTTT	CASTSGGGLDTQYF
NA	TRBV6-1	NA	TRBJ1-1	TGTGCCAGCAGTGAAGGGAGGGGTGAAGCTTTCTTT	CASSEGRGEAFF
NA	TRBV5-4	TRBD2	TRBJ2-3	TGTGCCAGCAGCCGGGAAGGGACTAGCGGGGCAGATACGCAGTATTTT	CASSREGTSGADTQYF
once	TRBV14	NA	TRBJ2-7	TGTGCCAGCAGCCGCCTAGCGTCCTACGAGCAGTACTTC	CASSRLASYEQYF
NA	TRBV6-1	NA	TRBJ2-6	TGTGCCAGCAGTGAACGTGCGTCTGGGGCCAACGTCCTGACTTTC	CASSERASGANVLTF
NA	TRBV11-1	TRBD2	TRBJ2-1	TGTGCCAGCAGTCGGACTAGCGGGATCTCCTACAATGAGCAGTTCTTC	CASSRTSGISYNEQFF
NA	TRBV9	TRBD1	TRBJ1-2	TGTGCCAGCAGCGTAGCTGGGACAGGGTTCTATGGCTACACCTTC	CASSVAGTGFYGYTF
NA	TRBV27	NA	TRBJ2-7	TGTGCCAGCAGTTTATGGGCAGGTTACGAGCAGTACTTC	CASSLWAGYEQYF
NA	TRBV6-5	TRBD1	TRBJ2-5	TGTGCCAGCGGCGACGAGGGACAGGGTAGGGAGACCCAGTACTTC	CASGDEGQGRETQYF
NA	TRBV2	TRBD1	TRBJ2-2	TGTGCCAGCGGACGGGACAGGGCCCCCGGGGAGCTGTTTTTT	CASGRDRAPGELFF
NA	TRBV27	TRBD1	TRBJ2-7	TGTGCCAGCAGTCCCCGACAGGGGGTAAAGGGGTCCTACGAGCAGTACTTC	CASSPRQGVKGSYEQYF
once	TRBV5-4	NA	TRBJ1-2	TGTGCCCGCTCCAGTGGGCTGATCTATGGCTACACCTTC	CARSSGLIYGYTF
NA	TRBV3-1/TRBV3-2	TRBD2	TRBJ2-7	TGTGCCAGCAGCGAGACTAGCGGGGCCTACGAGCAGTACTTC	CASSETSGAYEQYF
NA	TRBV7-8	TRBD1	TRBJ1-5	TGTGCCAGCAGCTTAGCGCCGATACAGGGGAAAGGCAATCAGCCCCAGCATTTT	CASSLAPIQGKGNQPQHF
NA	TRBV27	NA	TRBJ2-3	TGTGCCAGCAGTCGGGAAGGGACAGATACGCAGTATTTT	CASSREGTDTQYF
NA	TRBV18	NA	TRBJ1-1	TGTGCCAGCTCCCAGATCGGGGAAATCACTGAAGCTTTCTTT	CASSQIGEITEAFF
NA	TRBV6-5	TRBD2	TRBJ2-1	TGTGCCAGCAGTTTCCGAGGCGGGAGGGGATACAATGAGCAGTTCTTC	CASSFRGGRGYNEQFF
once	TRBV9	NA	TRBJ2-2	TGTGCCAGCAGCCCCCTAGCGTCGAACACCGGGGAGCTGTTTTTT	CASSPLASNTGELFF
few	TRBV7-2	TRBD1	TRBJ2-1	TGTGCCAGCAGACACATGACAGGGGCAGGTTACAATGAGCAGTTCTTC	CASRHMTGAGYNEQFF
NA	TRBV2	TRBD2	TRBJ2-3	TGTGCCAGCAGTGGGGGGACTAGTCCGGCAGATACGCAGTATTTT	CASSGGTSPADTQYF
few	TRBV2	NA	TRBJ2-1	TGTGCCAGCAGCGTTGAAGTGAAGCGCAATGAGCAGTTCTTC	CASSVEVKRNEQFF
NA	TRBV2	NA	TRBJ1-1	TGTGCCAGCAGTGACTACAGTGAAGCTTTCTTT	CASSDYSEAFF